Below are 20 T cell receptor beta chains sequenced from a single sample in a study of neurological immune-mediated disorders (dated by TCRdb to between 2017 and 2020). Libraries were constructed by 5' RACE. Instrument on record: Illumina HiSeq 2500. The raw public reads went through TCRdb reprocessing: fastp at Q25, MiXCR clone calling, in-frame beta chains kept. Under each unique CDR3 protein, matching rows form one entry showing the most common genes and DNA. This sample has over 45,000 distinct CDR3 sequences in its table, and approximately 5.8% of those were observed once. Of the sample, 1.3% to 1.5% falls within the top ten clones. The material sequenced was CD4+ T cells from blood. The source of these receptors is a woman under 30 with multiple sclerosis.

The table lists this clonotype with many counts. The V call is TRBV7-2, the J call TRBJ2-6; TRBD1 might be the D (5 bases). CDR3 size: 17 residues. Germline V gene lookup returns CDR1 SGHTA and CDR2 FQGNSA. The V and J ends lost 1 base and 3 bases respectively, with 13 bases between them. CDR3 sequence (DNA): TGTGCCAGCAGCTTAGGAGTTCAGGGTATTGGGGCCAACGTCCTGACTTTC. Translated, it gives CASSLGVQGIGANVLTF.

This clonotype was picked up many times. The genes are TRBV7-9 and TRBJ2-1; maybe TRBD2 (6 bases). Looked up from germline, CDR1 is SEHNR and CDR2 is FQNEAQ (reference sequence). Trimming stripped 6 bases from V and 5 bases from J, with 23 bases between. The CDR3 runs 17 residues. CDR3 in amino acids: CASRRWTTLTEHNEQFF. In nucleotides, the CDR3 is TGTGCCAGCAGGAGATGGACTACCCTTACGGAGCACAATGAGCAGTTCTTC.

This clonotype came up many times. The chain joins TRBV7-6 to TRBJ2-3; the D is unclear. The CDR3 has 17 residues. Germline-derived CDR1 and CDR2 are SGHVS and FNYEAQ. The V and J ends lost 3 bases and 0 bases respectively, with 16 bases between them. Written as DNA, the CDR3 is TGTGCCAGCAGCTTGAAAGGCGGCATCATTAGCACAGATACGCAGTATTTT. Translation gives CASSLKGGIISTDTQYF.

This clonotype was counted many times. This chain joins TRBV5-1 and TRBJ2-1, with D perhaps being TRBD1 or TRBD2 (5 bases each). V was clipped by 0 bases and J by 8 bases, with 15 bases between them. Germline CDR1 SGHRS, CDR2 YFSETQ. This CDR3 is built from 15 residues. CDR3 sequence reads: CASSLGGGGTDEQFF. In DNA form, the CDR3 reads TGCGCCAGCAGCTTGGGAGGTGGGGGTACGGATGAGCAGTTCTTC.

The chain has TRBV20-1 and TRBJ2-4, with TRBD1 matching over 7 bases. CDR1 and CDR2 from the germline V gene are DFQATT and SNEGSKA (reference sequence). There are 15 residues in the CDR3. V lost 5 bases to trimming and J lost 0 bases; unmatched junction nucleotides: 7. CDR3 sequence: CSAFSGGSAKNIQYF. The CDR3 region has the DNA TGCAGTGCTTTTTCAGGGGGTTCAGCCAAAAACATTCAGTACTTC.

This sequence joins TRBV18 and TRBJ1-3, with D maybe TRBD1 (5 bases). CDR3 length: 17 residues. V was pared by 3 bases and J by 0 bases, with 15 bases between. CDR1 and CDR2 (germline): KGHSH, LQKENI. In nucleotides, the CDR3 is TGTGCCAGCTCACCCCTCTCTGACAGCCTCTCTGGAAACACCATATATTTT. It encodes CASSPLSDSLSGNTIYF.

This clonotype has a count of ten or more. The CDR3 nucleotides are TGCGCCAGCAGCCAGGCACAGAATCCAACTAATGAAAAACTGTTTTTT. This encodes CASSQAQNPTNEKLFF. The V gene is TRBV4-1, the J gene TRBJ1-4, with D hard to call. Germline V gene sequence: CDR1 MGHRA, CDR2 YSYEKL. The CDR3 has 16 amino acids. Trimming cost V 3 bases and J 0 bases, with 11 bases left between them.

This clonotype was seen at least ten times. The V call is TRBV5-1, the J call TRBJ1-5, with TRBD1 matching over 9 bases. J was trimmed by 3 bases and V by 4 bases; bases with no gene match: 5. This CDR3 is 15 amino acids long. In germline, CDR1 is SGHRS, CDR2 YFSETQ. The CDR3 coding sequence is TGCGCCAGCAGCCTCGGACAGGGGAACAATCAGCCCCAGCATTTT. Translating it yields CASSLGQGNNQPQHF.

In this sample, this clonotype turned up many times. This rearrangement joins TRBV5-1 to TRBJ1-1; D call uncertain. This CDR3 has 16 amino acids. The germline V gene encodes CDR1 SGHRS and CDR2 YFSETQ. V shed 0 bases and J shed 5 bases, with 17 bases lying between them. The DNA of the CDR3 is TGCGCCAGCAGCTTGGACCCCATTAACACTGAGACTGAAGCTTTCTTT. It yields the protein CASSLDPINTETEAFF.

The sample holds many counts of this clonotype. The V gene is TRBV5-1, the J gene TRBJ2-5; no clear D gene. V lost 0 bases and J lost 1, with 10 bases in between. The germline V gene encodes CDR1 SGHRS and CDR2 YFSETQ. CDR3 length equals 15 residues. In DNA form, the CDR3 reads TGCGCCAGCAGCTTGGGCCACCAATTCCAAGAGACCCAGTACTTC. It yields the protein CASSLGHQFQETQYF.

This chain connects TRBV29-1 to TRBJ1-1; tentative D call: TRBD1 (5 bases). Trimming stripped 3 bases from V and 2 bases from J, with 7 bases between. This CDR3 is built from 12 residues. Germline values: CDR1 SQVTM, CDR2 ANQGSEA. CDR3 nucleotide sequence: TGCAGCGTTGAGGGGGACAACACTGAAGCTTTCTTT. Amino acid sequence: CSVEGDNTEAFF.

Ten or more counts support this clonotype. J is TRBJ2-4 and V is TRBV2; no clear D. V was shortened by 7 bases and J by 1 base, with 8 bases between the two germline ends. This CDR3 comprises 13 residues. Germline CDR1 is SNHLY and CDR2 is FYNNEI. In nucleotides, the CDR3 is TGTGCCAGCATCCCCGGTGCCAAAAACATTCAGTACTTC. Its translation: CASIPGAKNIQYF. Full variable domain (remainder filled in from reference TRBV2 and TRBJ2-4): EPEVTQTPSHQVTQMGQEVILRCVPISNHLYFYWYRQILGQKVEFLVSFYNNEISEKSEIFDDQFSVERPDGSNFTLKIRSTKLEDSAMYFCASIPGAKNIQYFGAGTRLSVL.

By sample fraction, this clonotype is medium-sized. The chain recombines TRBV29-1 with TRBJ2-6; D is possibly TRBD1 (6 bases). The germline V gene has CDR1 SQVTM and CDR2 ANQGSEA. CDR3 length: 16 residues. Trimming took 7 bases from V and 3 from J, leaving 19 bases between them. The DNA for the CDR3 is TGCAGCGCCAGGACAGCAGGTTCCGTTGGGGCCAACGTCCTGACTTTC. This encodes CSARTAGSVGANVLTF. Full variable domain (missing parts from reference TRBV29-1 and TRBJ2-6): SAVISQKPSRDICQRGTSLTIQCQVDSQVTMMFWYRQQPGQSLTLIATANQGSEATYESGFVIDKFPISRPNLTFSTLTVSNMSPEDSSIYLCSARTAGSVGANVLTFGAGSRLTVL.

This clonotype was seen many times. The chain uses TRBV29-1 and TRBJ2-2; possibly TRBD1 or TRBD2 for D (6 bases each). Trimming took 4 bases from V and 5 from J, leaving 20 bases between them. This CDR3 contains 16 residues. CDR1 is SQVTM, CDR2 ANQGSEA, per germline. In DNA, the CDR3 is TGCAGCGTTGGGAACAGAGGGGGGTGGGTTACCGGGGAGCTGTTTTTT. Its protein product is CSVGNRGGWVTGELFF.

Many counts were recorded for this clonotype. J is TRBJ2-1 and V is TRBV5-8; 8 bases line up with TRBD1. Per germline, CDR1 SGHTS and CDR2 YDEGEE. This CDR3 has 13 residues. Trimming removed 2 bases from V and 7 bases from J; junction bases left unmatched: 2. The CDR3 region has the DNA TGTGCCAGCAGCTTTGACAGGGGAAATGAGCAGTTCTTC. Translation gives CASSFDRGNEQFF.

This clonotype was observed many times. The CDR3 spells CASSVEGTEAFF. The CDR3, as DNA: TGCGCCAGCAGCGTAGAAGGCACTGAAGCTTTCTTT. This chain connects TRBV5-1 to TRBJ1-1, with unresolved D. Deletions cut 4 bases from V and 4 bases from J, with 8 bases between. The CDR3 is made up of 12 amino acids. The germline V gene has CDR1 SGHRS and CDR2 YFSETQ.

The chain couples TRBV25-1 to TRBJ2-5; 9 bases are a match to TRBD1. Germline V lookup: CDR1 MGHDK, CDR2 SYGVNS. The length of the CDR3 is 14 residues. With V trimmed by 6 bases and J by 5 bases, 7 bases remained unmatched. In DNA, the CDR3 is TGTGCCAGCAGGGACAGGGGAGTGGAGGAGACCCAGTACTTC. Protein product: CASRDRGVEETQYF.

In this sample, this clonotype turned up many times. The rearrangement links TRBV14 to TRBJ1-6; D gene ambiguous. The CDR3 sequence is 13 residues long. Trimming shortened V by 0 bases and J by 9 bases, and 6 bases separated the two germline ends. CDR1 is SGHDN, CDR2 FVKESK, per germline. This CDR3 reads CASSQDRSSPLHF. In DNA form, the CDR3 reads TGTGCCAGCAGCCAAGATAGGAGTTCACCCCTCCACTTT.

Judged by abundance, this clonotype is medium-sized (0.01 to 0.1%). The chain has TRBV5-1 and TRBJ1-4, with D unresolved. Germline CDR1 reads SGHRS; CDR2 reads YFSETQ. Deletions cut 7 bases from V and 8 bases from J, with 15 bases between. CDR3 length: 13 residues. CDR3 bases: TGCGCCAGCGCCAAGGGTATGGACGAAAAACTGTTTTTT. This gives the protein CASAKGMDEKLFF. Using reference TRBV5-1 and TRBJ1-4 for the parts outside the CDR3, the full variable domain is KAGVTQTPRYLIKTRGQQVTLSCSPISGHRSVSWYQQTPGQGLQFLFEYFSETQRNKGNFPGRFSGRQFSNSRSEMNVSTLELGDSALYLCASAKGMDEKLFFGSGTQLSVL.

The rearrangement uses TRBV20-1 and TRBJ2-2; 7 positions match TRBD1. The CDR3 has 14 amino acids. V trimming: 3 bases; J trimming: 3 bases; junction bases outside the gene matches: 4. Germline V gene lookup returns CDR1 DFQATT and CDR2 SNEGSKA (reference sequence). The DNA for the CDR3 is TGCAGTGCTAGGTCAACAGGGGACACCGGGGAGCTGTTTTTT. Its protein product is CSARSTGDTGELFF.